The text below deals with one T cell receptor (beta chain). This CDR3 is built from 14 residues. V dropped 1 base and J dropped 5 bases, with 12 bases sitting between them. Germline-derived CDR1 and CDR2 are SGHTA and FQGNSA. The source of the sample is a study of T cell repertoires in cytomegalovirus infection. TCRdb recomputed calls from the reads with MiXCR, one row per CDR3 protein. The top ten hold 3.5% to 4.5% of the sample, which has some 320,000 distinct CDR3 sequences, more than 8% seen once. The sample consisted of PBMCs. The chain is built from TRBV7-2 and TRBJ2-7, with TRBD1 as a possible D gene (5 bases). The sequence derives from a human donor in good health (CMV status not recorded). Some clones in this sample may be carry-over from other donors' samples. The CDR3 is CASSLEPGRNEQYF. CDR3 DNA sequence: TGTGCCAGCAGCTTAGAGCCAGGGCGGAACGAGCAGTACTTC. The variable domain in full, completed from reference TRBV7-2 and TRBJ2-7, reads GAGVSQSPSNKVTEKGKDVELRCDPISGHTALYWYRQSLGQGLEFLIYFQGNSAPDKSGLPSDRFSAERTGGSVSTLTIQRTQQEDSAVYLCASSLEPGRNEQYFGPGTRLTVT.